The 26 T cell receptor beta chains listed next were all sequenced from one sample in a study of radiation and T cells in renal cell carcinoma. Time point reported: baseline pretreatment blood. Treatment here: 15 Gy SBRT to primary tumor, nephrectomy 4 weeks later. Sequencing used immunoSEQ multiplex PCR; TCRdb keeps in-frame clones, though not all of them. The table includes about 49,000 clones, roughly 84% detected once. Sequences were derived from blood, sampled from a patient whose treatment included radiotherapy and nephrectomy. The source of these receptors is an older woman with renal cell carcinoma.

The chain uses TRBV29-1 and TRBJ2-3, with D maybe TRBD1 (6 bases). Germline-derived CDR1 and CDR2 are SQVTM and ANQGSEA. V lost 7 bases to trimming and J lost 5 bases, with 13 bases between them. This CDR3 has 12 amino acids. The CDR3 reads CSGSKGGDTQYF. CDR3 coding DNA: TGCAGCGGATCCAAAGGGGGAGATACGCAGTATTTT.

The CDR3 DNA follows: TGTGCCAGCAGTTACTCGGGCAGGAGCTCCTACGAGCAGTACTTC. This sequence encodes CASSYSGRSSYEQYF. The chain combines TRBV6-5 with TRBJ2-7; D remains ambiguous. V lost 0 bases, J lost 0 bases, and 9 bases lay in between. This CDR3 has 15 amino acids. The germline V gene encodes CDR1 MNHEY and CDR2 SVGAGI.

The rearrangement links TRBV6-5 to TRBJ2-5; D unresolved. The CDR3 spans 14 residues. The germline CDR1 and CDR2 sequences are MNHEY and SVGAGI. The V end lost 0 bases, the J end lost 1 base, and 6 bases lay between the germline ends. CDR3 region: CASSYSGPQETQYF. The DNA of the CDR3 is TGTGCCAGCAGTTACTCCGGGCCCCAAGAGACCCAGTACTTC.

V gene TRBV7-9 combines with J gene TRBJ1-4; 7 nucleotides align to TRBD1. V lost 3 bases to trimming and J lost 8 bases; unmatched junction nucleotides: 6. CDR1 is SEHNR and CDR2 is FQNEAQ in the germline V gene (reference sequence). The CDR3 sequence is 14 residues long. The CDR3 here is CASSFVDRDEKLFF. The CDR3 DNA sequence: TGTGCCAGCAGCTTCGTCGACAGGGACGAAAAACTGTTTTTT. The full variable domain, with the rest looked up from reference TRBV7-9 and TRBJ1-4, is DTGVSQNPRHKITKRGQNVTFRCDPISEHNRLYWYRQTLGQGPEFLTYFQNEAQLEKSRLLSDRFSAERPKGSFSTLEIQRTEQGDSAMYLCASSFVDRDEKLFFGSGTQLSVL.

The DNA of the CDR3 is TGTGCCAGCAGCCATGACAGGGGGGTGCGCCAGCCCCAGCATTTT. As protein: CASSHDRGVRQPQHF. The chain is built from TRBV6-1 and TRBJ1-5, with 9 nucleotides matching TRBD1. V lost 6 bases and J lost 7; bases outside the gene matches: 10. From germline, CDR1 is MNHNS and CDR2 SASEGT. The CDR3 has 15 amino acids.

The chain couples TRBV29-1 to TRBJ2-6; unclear D gene. Deletions cut 4 bases from V and 1 base from J, with 8 bases between. This CDR3 comprises 14 residues. Germline V CDR1 and CDR2: SQVTM, ANQGSEA. Here the CDR3 reads CSVGTQSGANVLTF. CDR3 DNA: TGCAGCGTTGGTACACAATCTGGGGCCAACGTCCTGACTTTC.

The rearrangement uses TRBV5-5 and TRBJ2-7; the match to TRBD1 covers 8 bases. CDR3 length: 15 residues. Germline V lookup: CDR1 SGHKS, CDR2 YYEKEE (reference sequence). The V and J ends lost 0 bases and 3 bases, in that order; junction bases with no gene match: 5. CDR3 DNA: TGTGCCAGCAGCTTGGCCAGGGGGCGAAGCTACGAGCAGTACTTC. Translation gives CASSLARGRSYEQYF.

The chain employs TRBV6-1 and TRBJ1-2; D is uncertain. Germline V gene data show CDR1 as MNHNS and CDR2 as SASEGT. The germline V and J ends were trimmed by 0 bases and 2 bases, with 10 bases remaining between them. This CDR3 region has 15 residues. In nucleotides, the CDR3 is TGTGCCAGCAGTGAAGCCCTAGACGGAAACTATGGCTACACCTTC. This encodes CASSEALDGNYGYTF.

The chain recombines TRBV19 with TRBJ2-7; possibly TRBD1 for D (6 bases). CDR1 is LNHDA and CDR2 is SQIVND in the germline V gene (reference sequence). With 4 bases removed from V and 7 bases from J, the gap between germline ends came to 17 bases. This CDR3 region has 14 residues. Here the CDR3 reads CASSTPGTPQEQYF. In nucleotides, the CDR3 is TGTGCCAGTAGTACCCCAGGGACACCTCAAGAGCAGTACTTC.

V is TRBV29-1 and J is TRBJ2-5; D is undetermined. Between the trimmed V and J ends, which lost 6 bases and 1 base, there was a span of 6 bases. The CDR3 extends over 11 amino acids. CDR1 and CDR2 from the germline V gene are SQVTM and ANQGSEA. The CDR3: CSVSPQETQYF. The DNA for the CDR3 is TGCAGCGTCTCCCCCCAAGAGACCCAGTACTTC. The complete variable domain, with remaining parts taken from reference TRBV29-1 and TRBJ2-5, reads SAVISQKPSRDICQRGTSLTIQCQVDSQVTMMFWYRQQPGQSLTLIATANQGSEATYESGFVIDKFPISRPNLTFSTLTVSNMSPEDSSIYLCSVSPQETQYFGPGTRLLVL.

The chain employs TRBV5-1 and TRBJ2-7; TRBD2 matches at 10 bases. Germline CDR1 reads SGHRS; CDR2 reads YFSETQ. Trimming cost V 5 bases and J 0 bases; bases outside gene matches: 5. CDR3 length: 15 residues. CDR3 coding DNA: TGCGCCAGCAGTGCCGGGACTAGCGACTCCTACGAGCAGTACTTC. Protein: CASSAGTSDSYEQYF.

The chain employs TRBV7-2 and TRBJ2-5; weak D call: TRBD1 (5 bases). Germline-derived CDR1 and CDR2 are SGHTA and FQGNSA. Trimming removed 1 base from V and 2 bases from J, with 5 bases in between. This CDR3 has 13 residues. CDR3 amino acids: CASSLGQQETQYF. The CDR3 DNA is TGTGCCAGCAGCTTAGGACAGCAAGAGACCCAGTACTTC.

V is TRBV2 and J is TRBJ1-1, with 8 bases matching TRBD1. CDR1 and CDR2 (germline): SNHLY, FYNNEI. The CDR3 sequence is 14 residues long. V was clipped by 7 bases and J by 1 base; unmatched bases: 5. The CDR3: CASKGDRWNTEAFF. In DNA form, the CDR3 reads TGTGCCAGCAAAGGGGACAGGTGGAACACTGAAGCTTTCTTT.

The chain links TRBV10-3 to TRBJ2-7, with no clear D. There are 14 residues in the CDR3. V was shortened by 3 bases and J by 2 bases, with 11 bases between the two germline ends. The germline CDR1 and CDR2 sequences are ENHRY and SYGVKD. The CDR3 DNA reads as TGTGCCATCAGTGATGGAGACATTCCCTACGAGCAGTACTTC. It specifies CAISDGDIPYEQYF.

The V gene is TRBV7-9, the J gene TRBJ2-1, with a weak D call TRBD2 (6 bases). Trimming removed 5 bases from V and 7 bases from J, with 15 bases in between. Germline values: CDR1 SEHNR, CDR2 FQNEAQ (reference sequence). The CDR3 spans 14 residues. As DNA, the CDR3 is TGTGCCAGCAGCACCTCCGGGGGTTGGAATGAGCAGTTCTTC. As protein: CASSTSGGWNEQFF.

The V call is TRBV5-1, the J call TRBJ2-1; 12 bases match TRBD2. This CDR3 has 15 amino acids. The J segment lost 6 bases and the V segment lost 4 bases, leaving 5 bases of the junction unmatched. The germline gives CDR1 SGHRS, CDR2 YFSETQ. CDR3 bases: TGCGCCAGCAGCGCGACTAGCGGGAGCTCCAATGAGCAGTTCTTC. Translation: CASSATSGSSNEQFF.

The chain uses TRBV6-6 and TRBJ2-3, with TRBD2 as a possible D gene (6 bases). The CDR3 covers 14 residues. V lost 5 bases and J lost 5, with 14 bases in between. Germline lookup yields CDR1 MNHNY and CDR2 SVGAGI (reference sequence). CDR3 nucleotide sequence: TGTGCCAGCAGTATCCGGGGGACCCGAGATACGCAGTATTTT. Protein: CASSIRGTRDTQYF.

In this sample, this clone turned up a few times. V and J are TRBV5-6 and TRBJ1-1; 7 bases match TRBD1. With V trimmed by 0 bases and J by 6 bases, 5 bases remained unmatched. Germline lookup yields CDR1 SGHDT and CDR2 YYEEEE. The CDR3 spans 14 residues. The CDR3 protein is CASSLAAGGAEAFF. The CDR3 DNA sequence: TGTGCCAGCAGCTTGGCCGCAGGGGGGGCTGAAGCTTTCTTT. The full variable domain, completed using reference TRBV5-6 and TRBJ1-1, is DAGVTQSPTHLIKTRGQQVTLRCSPKSGHDTVSWYQQALGQGPQFIFQYYEEEERQRGNFPDRFSGHQFPNYSSELNVNALLLGDSALYLCASSLAAGGAEAFFGQGTRLTVV.

This chain uses TRBV7-2 with TRBJ2-2; 7 nucleotides match TRBD2. The germline V gene has CDR1 SGHTA and CDR2 FQGNSA. V lost 7 bases and J lost 2; bases outside the gene matches: 4. CDR3 size: 14 residues. CDR3 loop: CASKGGTNTGELFF. CDR3 bases: TGTGCCAGCAAGGGAGGGACCAACACCGGGGAGCTGTTTTTT. The full variable domain, in which reference TRBV7-2 and TRBJ2-2 provide the parts outside the CDR3, is GAGVSQSPSNKVTEKGKDVELRCDPISGHTALYWYRQSLGQGLEFLIYFQGNSAPDKSGLPSDRFSAERTGGSVSTLTIQRTQQEDSAVYLCASKGGTNTGELFFGEGSRLTVL.

The V call is TRBV6-1, the J call TRBJ2-7, with TRBD2 matching 8 bases. The length of the CDR3 is 13 residues. V lost 6 bases to trimming and J lost 5 bases; unmatched junction nucleotides: 6. The germline gives CDR1 MNHNS, CDR2 SASEGT. The CDR3 sequence is CASRPGGVHEQYF. CDR3 bases: TGTGCCAGCAGGCCGGGGGGGGTCCACGAGCAGTACTTC.

The rearrangement uses TRBV4-2 and TRBJ2-7, with D possibly TRBD2 on 6 matching bases. The CDR3 contains 15 residues. With 0 bases removed from V and 3 bases from J, the gap between germline ends came to 12 bases. Germline values: CDR1 LGHNA, CDR2 YNFKEQ. DNA for the CDR3: TGTGCCAGCAGCCAAGATTGGGGCGGGAACTACGAGCAGTACTTC. Its translation: CASSQDWGGNYEQYF.

The chain joins TRBV6-5 to TRBJ2-3; 7 nucleotides line up with TRBD1. The CDR3 sequence is 14 residues long. Germline CDR1 is MNHEY and CDR2 is SVGAGI. After removal of 6 bases from V and 1 base from J, the junction contained 4 bases not matched to a gene. DNA for the CDR3: TGTGCCAGCAGACAGGGGCGAGGCACAGATACGCAGTATTTT. Encoded protein: CASRQGRGTDTQYF.

This clone was recorded once. This specimen includes other DNA sequences encoding the same CDR3. The genes are TRBV10-3 and TRBJ2-7, with 7 bases fitting TRBD2. This CDR3 has 11 amino acids. J gave up 4 bases and V 9 bases, and 3 bases lay outside the gene matches. CDR1 and CDR2 from the germline V gene are ENHRY and SYGVKD. The CDR3, as DNA: TGTGCCATAGGCGGGGGATACGAGCAGTACTTC. It yields the protein CAIGGGYEQYF.

This chain joins TRBV11-2 and TRBJ2-1, with D unclear. The CDR3 extends over 13 amino acids. The V gene's germline CDR1 is SGHAT and CDR2 FQNNGV. Between the trimmed V and J ends, which lost 1 base and 9 bases, there was a span of 10 bases. For the CDR3, the DNA is TGTGCCAGCAGCTTAGCGGGCCGAACTGAGCAGTTCTTC. Its translation is CASSLAGRTEQFF.

The rearrangement joins TRBV10-3 to TRBJ1-2; D is undetermined. The germline V and J ends were trimmed by 5 bases and 2 bases, with 12 bases remaining between them. CDR1 is ENHRY, CDR2 SYGVKD, per germline. The CDR3 runs 14 residues. The CDR3 DNA sequence: TGTGCCATCAGTCAGGACGGATCCAACTATGGCTACACCTTC. Amino acid sequence: CAISQDGSNYGYTF.

V usage is TRBV12-5 and J usage is TRBJ1-4; D remains unclear. The ends were cut back, 6 bases at V and 8 bases at J, with 13 bases in the middle. The germline V gene encodes CDR1 LGHNT and CDR2 FRNRAP. The CDR3 has 13 residues. DNA for the CDR3: TGTGCTAGTGGCCTTGGAGGGCTGGAAAAACTGTTTTTT. Translated, it gives CASGLGGLEKLFF.